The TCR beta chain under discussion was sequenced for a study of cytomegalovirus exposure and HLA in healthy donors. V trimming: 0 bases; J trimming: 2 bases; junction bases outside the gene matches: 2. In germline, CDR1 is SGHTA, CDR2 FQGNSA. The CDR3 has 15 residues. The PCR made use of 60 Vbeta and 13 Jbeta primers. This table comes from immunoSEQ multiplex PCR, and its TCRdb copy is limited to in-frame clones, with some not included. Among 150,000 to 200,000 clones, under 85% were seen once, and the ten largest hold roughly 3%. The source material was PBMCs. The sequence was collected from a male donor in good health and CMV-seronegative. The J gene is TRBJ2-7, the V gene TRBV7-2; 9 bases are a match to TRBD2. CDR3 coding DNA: TGTGCCAGCAGCTTAGCTTTAGCGGGGGCCTACGAGCAGTACTTC. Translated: CASSLALAGAYEQYF.